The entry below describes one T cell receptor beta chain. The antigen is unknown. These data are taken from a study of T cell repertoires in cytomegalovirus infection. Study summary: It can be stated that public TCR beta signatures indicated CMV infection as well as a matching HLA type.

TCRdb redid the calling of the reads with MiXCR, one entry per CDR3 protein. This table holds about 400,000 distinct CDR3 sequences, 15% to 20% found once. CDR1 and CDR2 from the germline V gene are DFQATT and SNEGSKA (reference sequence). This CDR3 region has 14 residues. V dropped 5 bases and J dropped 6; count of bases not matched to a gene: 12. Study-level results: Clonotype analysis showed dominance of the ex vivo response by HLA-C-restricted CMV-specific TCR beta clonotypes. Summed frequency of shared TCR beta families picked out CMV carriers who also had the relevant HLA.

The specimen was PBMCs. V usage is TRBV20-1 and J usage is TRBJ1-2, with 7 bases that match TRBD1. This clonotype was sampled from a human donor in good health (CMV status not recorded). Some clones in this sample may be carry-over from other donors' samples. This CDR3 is CSASDPTGKDGYTF. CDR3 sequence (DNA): TGCAGTGCTTCCGACCCGACAGGGAAGGATGGCTACACCTTC.